The source of this T cell receptor beta chain is a study of blood T cell repertoires in COVID-19. For the study at large: Spain, Italy and the United States supplied samples that represented acute and convalescent COVID-19. PBMCs, B-cell-depleted T cells, or T cells provided the cDNA or gDNA that made up the material.

This clone has more than one count but fewer than ten. Authors' data handling: Quantification of nucleated cells was approximated via reference gene primer amplification. Assay used: immunoSEQ multiplex PCR; TCRdb lists only in-frame clones, some missing. The DNA gave D and trimming, while V, J and clone size come from that table. The table shows some 190,000 clones, with more than 70% occurring only once. The CDR3 contains 16 residues. From germline, CDR1 is SQVTM and CDR2 ANQGSEA. V was pared by 0 bases and J by 0 bases, with 12 bases between. The chain recombines TRBV29-1 with TRBJ1-3, with a tentative D call TRBD1 (6 bases). Sequenced sample: peripheral blood. This sequence originates from a man younger than 30 with active or convalescent COVID-19. CDR3 sequence (DNA): TGCAGCGTTGAAGATCGGACAGAGTTCTCTGGAAACACCATATATTTT. Translation: CSVEDRTEFSGNTIYF.